This T cell receptor beta chain was obtained from a study of T cell responses to AZD1222 COVID-19 vaccine. Study findings and constraints: At baseline, seropositivity was found in only a handful of AZD1222 recipients. Distributed over spike, vaccine-associated CD4 TCRs predominated at 160-218 and 743-854.

TCRdb's copy holds only in-frame clones and misses some; the assay was immunoSEQ multiplex PCR. The sample carries roughly 150,000 clones, roughly nine tenths recorded once. Comment on this clone: Its antigen remains unidentified.

CDR1 and CDR2 (germline): MNHEY, SVGEGT. The CDR3 is 14 residues long. V was clipped by 2 bases and J by 5 bases, with 13 bases between them. This specimen was peripheral blood, taken on day 0 of AZD1222 vaccination. This clonotype was obtained from an adult in good health. V gene TRBV6-2 or TRBV6-3 combines with J gene TRBJ2-7; D is perhaps TRBD1 or TRBD2 (5 bases each). In nucleotides, the CDR3 is TGTGCCAGCAGTTACGGAGAGGGGTGGAACGAGCAGTACGTC. This translates into CASSYGEGWNEQYV.